This T cell receptor (beta chain) was recorded in a study of molecular identifiers for immune sequencing clone quantification. Notes on the study in general: Identical TCR molecules sharing a barcode could underestimate highly expanded clone sizes.

Previously described methods and listed TCR primers produced bulk TCR libraries. TCRdb independently ran MiXCR on the PCR reads; one entry per CDR3 protein. The sample records about 640,000 distinct CDR3 sequences, roughly 21% being singletons. Concerning this clonotype: The antigen remains unidentified.

Germline lookup yields CDR1 LGHNA and CDR2 YSLEER. The CDR3 runs to 16 residues. The V and J ends lost 2 bases and 4 bases, in that order; junction bases with no gene match: 6. V and J are TRBV4-3 and TRBJ2-7; TRBD2 aligns across 12 bases. The specimen sequenced was naive CD8+ T cells from blood, with Jurkat cell RNA spiked in. Specified subset: FACS-sorted CD8+CD4-CCR7+CD45RA+ naive T cells. The origin of this receptor is a human donor in good health. Some libraries in this study had Jurkat cell RNA spiked in. CDR3 in amino acids: CASSQSLAGGQYEQYF. The DNA of the CDR3 is TGCGCCAGCAGCCAATCTCTAGCGGGAGGGCAATACGAGCAGTACTTC.